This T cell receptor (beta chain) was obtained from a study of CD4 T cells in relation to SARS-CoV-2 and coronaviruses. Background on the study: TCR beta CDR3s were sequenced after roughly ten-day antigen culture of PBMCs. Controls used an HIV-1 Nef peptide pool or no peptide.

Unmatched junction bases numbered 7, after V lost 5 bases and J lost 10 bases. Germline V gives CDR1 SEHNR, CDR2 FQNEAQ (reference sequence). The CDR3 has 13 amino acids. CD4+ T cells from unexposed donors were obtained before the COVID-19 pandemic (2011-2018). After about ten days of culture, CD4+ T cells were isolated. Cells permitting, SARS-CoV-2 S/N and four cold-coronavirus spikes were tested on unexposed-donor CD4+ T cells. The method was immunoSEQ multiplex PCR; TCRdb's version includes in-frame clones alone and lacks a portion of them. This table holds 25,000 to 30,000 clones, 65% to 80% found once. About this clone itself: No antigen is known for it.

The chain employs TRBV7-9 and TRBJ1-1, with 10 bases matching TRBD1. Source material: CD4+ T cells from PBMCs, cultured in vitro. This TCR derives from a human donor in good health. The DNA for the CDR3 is TGTGCCAGCAGCGAGACAGGGGGCTTAGGAGCTTTCTTT. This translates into CASSETGGLGAFF.